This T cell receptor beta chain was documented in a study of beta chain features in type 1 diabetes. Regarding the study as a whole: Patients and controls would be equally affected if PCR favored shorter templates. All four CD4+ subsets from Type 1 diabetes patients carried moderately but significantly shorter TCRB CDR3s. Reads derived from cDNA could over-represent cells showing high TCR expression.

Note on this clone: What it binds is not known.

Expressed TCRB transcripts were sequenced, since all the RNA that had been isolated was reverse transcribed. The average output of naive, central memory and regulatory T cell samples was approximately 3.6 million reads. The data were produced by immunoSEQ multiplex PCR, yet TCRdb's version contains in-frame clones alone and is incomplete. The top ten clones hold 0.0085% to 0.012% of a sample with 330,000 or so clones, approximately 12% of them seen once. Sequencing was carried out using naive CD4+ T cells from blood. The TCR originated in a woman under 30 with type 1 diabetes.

CDR3 region: CASSSGVGTTEAFF. The CDR3 DNA is TGTGCCAGCAGCTCAGGGGTAGGCACCACTGAAGCTTTCTTT. The chain has TRBV7-3 and TRBJ1-1, with D possibly being TRBD1 (6 bases). The CDR3 has 14 residues. Germline CDR1 and CDR2: SGHTA and FQGTGA. V lost 4 bases, J lost 4 bases, and 13 bases lay in between.